This T cell receptor (beta chain) came from a study of blood T cell repertoires in COVID-19. Study-level background: PBMCs, B-cell-depleted T cells, or T cells provided the cDNA or gDNA that made up the material.

TCRdb keeps only in-frame clones here, not all; method: immunoSEQ multiplex PCR. The data show about 230,000 clones, with approximately 82% seen just once and roughly 1.4% held by the top ten. The source is a woman in her forties who had recovered from COVID-19. Sequencing was performed on peripheral blood.

The CDR3 DNA is TGTGCCAGCAGCTACTCAGGGGGGTCTGGCACCTACGAGCAGTACTTC. Translated, it gives CASSYSGGSGTYEQYF. The J gene is TRBJ2-7, the V gene TRBV7-2; D possibly corresponds to TRBD1 (7 bases). V was cut by 4 bases and J by 2 bases, with 18 bases left in between. CDR1 SGHTA and CDR2 FQGNSA come from the germline V gene. The CDR3 contains 16 residues.